What follows describes a single TCR beta chain. Its antigen is unknown. V was clipped by 5 bases and J by 5 bases; unmatched bases: 13. CDR1 is MNHNY, CDR2 SVGAGI, per germline (reference sequence). The CDR3 has 16 amino acids. This sample was taken from a study of cytomegalovirus exposure and HLA in healthy donors. The primer mix had 60 Vbeta and 13 Jbeta primers. Sequencing used immunoSEQ multiplex PCR; TCRdb keeps in-frame clones, though not all of them. The sample lists 150,000 to 180,000 clones, over 65% seen once, with 4% in the top ten. Study-level findings and limits: Some V segments could not be told apart, so they were left out, TRBV6-2 and TRBV6-3 among them. For TCR beta chains, V- and J-gene trimming was later linked to a missense DCLRE1C variant.

The origin of this receptor is a woman between 40 and 55 years old in good health and CMV-seronegative. The rearrangement links TRBV6-6 to TRBJ2-7; TRBD1 agrees at 9 bases. The sequenced sample consisted of PBMCs. The CDR3 DNA reads TGTGCCAGCAGTAGCCGAACCGGGACAGGGCCCGACGAGCAGTACTTC. As protein: CASSSRTGTGPDEQYF.